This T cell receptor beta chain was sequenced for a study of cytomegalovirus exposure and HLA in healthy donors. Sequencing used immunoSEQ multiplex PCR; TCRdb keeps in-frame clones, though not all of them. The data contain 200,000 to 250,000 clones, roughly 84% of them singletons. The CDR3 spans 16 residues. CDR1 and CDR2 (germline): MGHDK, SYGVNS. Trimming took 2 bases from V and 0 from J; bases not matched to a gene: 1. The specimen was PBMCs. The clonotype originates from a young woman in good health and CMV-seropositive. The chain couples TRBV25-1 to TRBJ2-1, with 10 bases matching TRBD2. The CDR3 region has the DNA TGTGCCAGCAGTGAAGCTAGCGGGAGCTCCTACAATGAGCAGTTCTTC. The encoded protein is CASSEASGSSYNEQFF.